This T cell receptor beta chain was captured by sequencing in a study of Ad26.COV2.S vaccination and SARS-CoV-2 variants. Treatment denoted: some 19 received Ad26.COV2.S at low or high dose, single or two shots; several received placebo; per-sample allocation not given. It was on day 63 after the first vaccine or placebo injection that samples were taken. Assay: immunoSEQ multiplex PCR; the TCRdb copy retains only in-frame clones and omits some. This sample yields roughly 300,000 clones, of which more than 85% are seen a single time; approximately 5% belongs to the top ten. Germline CDR1 is SGHAT and CDR2 is FQNNGV. Trimming stripped 5 bases from V and 0 bases from J, with 11 bases between. This CDR3 region has 14 residues.

The sequences come from peripheral blood, collected in a trial of Ad26.COV2.S vaccine versus placebo. The genes are TRBV11-2 and TRBJ2-7, with D unclear. The receptor was derived from a person between 18 and 60 years old who received the Ad26.COV2.S COVID-19 vaccine or a placebo. The CDR3, as DNA: TGTGCCAGCAGCCGTTTCGGAACCTCCTACGAGCAGTACTTC. It specifies CASSRFGTSYEQYF.